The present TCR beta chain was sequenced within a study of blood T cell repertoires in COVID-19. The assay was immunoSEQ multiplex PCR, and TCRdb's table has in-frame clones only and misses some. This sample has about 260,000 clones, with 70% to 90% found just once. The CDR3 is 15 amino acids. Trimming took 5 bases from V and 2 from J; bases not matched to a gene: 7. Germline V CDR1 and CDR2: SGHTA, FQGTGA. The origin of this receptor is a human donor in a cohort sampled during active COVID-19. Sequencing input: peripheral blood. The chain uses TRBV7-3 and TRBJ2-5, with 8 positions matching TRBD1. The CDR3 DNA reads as TGTGCCAGCAGCGTGACCGGGACAGGTCAAGAGACCCAGTACTTC. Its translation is CASSVTGTGQETQYF.